This T cell receptor beta chain was sequenced for a study of OX40 agonist ivuxolimab in advanced cancers. Study background: A partial response was reached by three patients: one with hepatocellular carcinoma and two with cutaneous melanoma.

The CDR3 spans 12 residues. In germline, CDR1 is SEHNR, CDR2 FQNEAQ (reference sequence). V was pared by 5 bases and J by 0 bases, with 4 bases between. Clones were sequenced by immunoSEQ multiplex PCR, and TCRdb holds only the in-frame ones, with some missing. Of approximately 23,000 clones in the sample, around nine tenths were seen once. A word on this clone: Its antigen is unidentified.

The study's findings and limits: What antigens the expanded peripheral T cells recognized was never established. Among the least clonally expanded were partial responders at 0.1-3.0 mg/kg. At 0.1 to 3.0 mg/kg and by week 6, clonal expansion occurred in CD4+ and CD8+ blood T cells.

The sample was CD4+ or CD8+ T cells sorted from blood, taken in a trial of the OX40 agonist ivuxolimab. This rearrangement joins TRBV7-9 to TRBJ2-5; D gene uncertain. This TCR came from an adult with an advanced solid tumor such as melanoma, head and neck, liver or kidney cancer. CDR3 sequence (DNA): TGTGCCAGCAGCCGGGACCAAGAGACCCAGTACTTC. As protein: CASSRDQETQYF.